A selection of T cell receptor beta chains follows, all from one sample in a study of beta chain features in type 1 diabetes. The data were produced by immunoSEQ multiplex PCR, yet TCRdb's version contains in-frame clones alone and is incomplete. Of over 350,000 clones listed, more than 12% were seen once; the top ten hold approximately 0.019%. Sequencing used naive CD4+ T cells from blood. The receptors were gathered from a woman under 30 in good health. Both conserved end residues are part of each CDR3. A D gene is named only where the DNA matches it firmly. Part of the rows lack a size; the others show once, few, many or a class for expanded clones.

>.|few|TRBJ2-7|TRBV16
TGTGCCAGCAGCGAAACTACAGGGTCCTACGAGCAGTACTTC
CASSETTGSYEQYF
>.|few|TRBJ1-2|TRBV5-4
TGTGCCAGCAGAGCCGACAGGAGCTATGGCTACACCTTC
CASRADRSYGYTF
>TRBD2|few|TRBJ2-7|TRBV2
TGTGCCAGCAGAGTACTAGCGGGAGGGCGTGGGCAGTACTTC
CASRVLAGGRGQYF
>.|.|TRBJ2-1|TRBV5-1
TGCGCCAGCAACTCCCTTCGGGCGGGCAATGAGCAGTTCTTC
CASNSLRAGNEQFF
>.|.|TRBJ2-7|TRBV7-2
TGTGCCAGCAGCTTGAGGACACAAAGCTCCTACGAGCAGTACTTC
CASSLRTQSSYEQYF
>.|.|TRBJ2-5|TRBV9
TGTGCCAGCAGCGTAGGGGTAGCGGAGGCACAAGAGACCCAGTACTTC
CASSVGVAEAQETQYF
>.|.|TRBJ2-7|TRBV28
TGTGCCAGCAGTTTAACCGGGACAAGGTCCTACGAGCAGTACTTC
CASSLTGTRSYEQYF
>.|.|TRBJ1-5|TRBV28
TGTGCCAGCAGTTGCCGGGATCTTCGGGGCAATCAGCCCCAGCATTTT
CASSCRDLRGNQPQHF
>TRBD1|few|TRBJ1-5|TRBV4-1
TGCGCCAGCAGCCTTAGCGGGACAGGGGGGAATCAGCCCCAGCATTTT
CASSLSGTGGNQPQHF
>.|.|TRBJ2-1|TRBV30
TGTGCCTGGAGTCCCGGGTCCTATGAGCAGTTCTTC
CAWSPGSYEQFF
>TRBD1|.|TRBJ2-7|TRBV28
TGTGCCAGCAGTTCCGGACAGGCTGCTGGAGAGCAGTACTTC
CASSSGQAAGEQYF
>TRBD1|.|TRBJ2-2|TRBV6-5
TGTGCCAGCAGCCATGACAGGGGGTTCGGCGGGGAGCTGTTTTTT
CASSHDRGFGGELFF
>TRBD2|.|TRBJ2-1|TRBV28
TGTGCCAGCAGTTCCGGGACTAGCGGAAAGTACAATGAGCAGTTCTTC
CASSSGTSGKYNEQFF
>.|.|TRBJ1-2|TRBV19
TGTGCCAGTAGTACTCCAGGCAGAGACTATGGCTACACCTTC
CASSTPGRDYGYTF
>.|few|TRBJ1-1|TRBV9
TGTGCCAGCAGCGTATCTGTGAACACTGAAGCTTTCTTT
CASSVSVNTEAFF
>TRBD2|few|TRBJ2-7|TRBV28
TGTGCCAGCAGAACTAGCGGAGATACCTACGAGCAGTACTTC
CASRTSGDTYEQYF
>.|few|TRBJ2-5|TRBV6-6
TGTGCCAGCAGTACAGGGATAACCCAGTACTTC
CASSTGITQYF
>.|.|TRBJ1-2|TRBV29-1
TGCAGCGTGAGGCAGGGCTATGGCTACACCTTC
CSVRQGYGYTF
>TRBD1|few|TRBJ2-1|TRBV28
TGTGCCAGCAGGATGGCAGGGGACAGGAAACAGTTCTTC
CASRMAGDRKQFF
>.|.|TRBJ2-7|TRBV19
TGTGCCAGTAGTCCACGGACAGAGTCCTACGAGCAGTACTTC
CASSPRTESYEQYF
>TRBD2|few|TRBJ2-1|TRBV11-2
TGTGCCAGCCAGACTAGCGGGAGGCTCTCTTACAATGAGCAGTTCTTC
CASQTSGRLSYNEQFF
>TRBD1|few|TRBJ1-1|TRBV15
TGTGCCACCAGCAGGCGGACAGGCTACACTGAAGCTTTCTTT
CATSRRTGYTEAFF
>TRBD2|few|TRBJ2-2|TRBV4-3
TGCGCCAGCAGCCAAGAGAGCGGGAGGGCCGTAGGGGAGCTGTTTTTT
CASSQESGRAVGELFF
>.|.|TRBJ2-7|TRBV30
TGTGCCTGGGGAGACACCTTATTGAGGGACTTC
CAWGDTLLRDF
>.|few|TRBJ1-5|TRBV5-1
TGCGCCAGCAGCTTATCGGGGAATCAGCCCCAGCATTTT
CASSLSGNQPQHF
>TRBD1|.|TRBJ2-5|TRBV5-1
TGCGCCAGCAGCTTGCGGACAGGGTTGAGTAGGGAGACCCAGTACTTC
CASSLRTGLSRETQYF
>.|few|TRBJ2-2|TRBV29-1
TGCAGCGTTGAAAACAGGGTGGCCGGGGAGCTGTTTTTT
CSVENRVAGELFF
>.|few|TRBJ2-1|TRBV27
TGTGCCAGCAGTTCAGCGTATCAGTCCTACAATGAGCAGTTCTTC
CASSSAYQSYNEQFF
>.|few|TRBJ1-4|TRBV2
TGTGCCAGCAGTCCCTACCTACTACGTAATGAAAAACTGTTTTTT
CASSPYLLRNEKLFF
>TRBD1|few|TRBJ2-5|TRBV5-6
TGTGCCAGCAGCTTTGTGACAGGGGACGAGACCCAGTACTTC
CASSFVTGDETQYF